These T cell receptor beta chains were read from a single sample in a study of T cell responses to AZD1222 COVID-19 vaccine. This table comes from immunoSEQ multiplex PCR, and its TCRdb copy is limited to in-frame clones, with some not included. Here the sample spans about 110,000 clones, about 90% being singletons. This sample comprised peripheral blood, obtained 28 days after the second AZD1222 dose. The origin of the receptors is an adult who received the AZD1222 COVID-19 vaccine. The CDR3 runs from the conserved cysteine through the conserved F or W. Each record gives: clone size, J gene, V gene, D gene, CDR3 protein, CDR3 DNA. A D gene is named only where the DNA matches it firmly. Only part of the rows carry a size: once, few, many, or a class if the clone is expanded.

-,TRBJ1-2,TRBV13,-,CASSLGGASVYGYTF,TGTGCCAGCAGCTTAGGGGGGGCTTCTGTCTATGGCTACACCTTC
-,TRBJ1-2,TRBV6-5,-,CASSYLGETGYGYTF,TGTGCCAGCAGTTACTTGGGGGAAACGGGCTATGGCTACACCTTC
-,TRBJ1-6,TRBV6-5,-,CASTFPDSPLHF,TGTGCCAGCACATTCCCCGATTCACCCCTCCACTTT
few,TRBJ1-2,TRBV29-1,-,CSVDGPGVGAGYGYTF,TGCAGCGTTGATGGTCCCGGGGTAGGGGCGGGCTATGGCTACACCTTC
-,TRBJ2-1,TRBV11-3,-,CASSSSLSSYNEQFF,TGTGCCAGCAGCTCCTCGTTGAGCTCCTACAATGAGCAGTTCTTC
-,TRBJ1-1,TRBV5-6,-,CASSSSRNTEAFF,TGTGCCAGCAGCTCATCCCGGAACACTGAAGCTTTCTTT
-,TRBJ2-1,TRBV19,TRBD2,CASSASGGGNEQFF,TGTGCCAGTAGCGCTAGCGGGGGGGGCAATGAGCAGTTCTTC
-,TRBJ1-5,TRBV2,-,CASIQGCNQPQHF,TGTGCCAGCATTCAGGGTTGCAATCAGCCCCAGCATTTT
-,TRBJ1-1,TRBV7-9,-,CASSSRGSWGLDTEAFF,TGTGCCAGCAGCTCGAGGGGGTCGTGGGGGCTTGACACTGAAGCTTTCTTT
-,TRBJ2-1,TRBV15,-,CATSSSAAYNEQFF,TGTGCCACCAGCAGCAGCGCGGCCTACAATGAGCAGTTCTTC
-,TRBJ2-2,TRBV6-2/TRBV6-3,-,CASSFSPRELFF,TGTGCCAGCAGTTTTTCCCCCCGGGAGCTGTTTTTT
-,TRBJ2-1,TRBV12-5,TRBD2,CASGRGLGGLAYNEQFF,TGTGCTAGTGGTCGGGGGCTCGGGGGACTAGCTTACAATGAGCAGTTCTTC
-,TRBJ2-1,TRBV7-8,-,CASRHAAGTLNYNEQFF,TGTGCCAGCAGACACGCCGCCGGGACACTAAACTACAATGAGCAGTTCTTC
-,TRBJ2-3,TRBV11-2,TRBD1,CASSLGPRTGKGPDTQYF,TGTGCCAGCAGCTTGGGCCCTCGGACAGGTAAAGGCCCAGATACGCAGTATTTT